Reported below is one TCR beta chain. Its antigen remains unidentified. Sequencing used immunoSEQ multiplex PCR; TCRdb keeps in-frame clones, though not all of them. The table lists 65,000 to 80,000 clones, around 90% of them singletons. This specimen comes from a study of T cell responses to AZD1222 COVID-19 vaccine. Study findings and constraints: None of the repertoires were sampled until the peak T cell response had passed. White British donors predominated, females outnumbered males, and clonal diversity was possibly underestimated.

This CDR3 has 14 amino acids. V gave up 2 bases and J gave up 3 bases, with 8 bases separating them. Germline-derived CDR1 and CDR2 are MNHNS and SASEGT. This receptor was taken from an adult who received the MenACWY meningococcal vaccine as a control. The input for sequencing was peripheral blood, taken 28 days after the second dose of the MenACWY control vaccine. This sequence joins TRBV6-1 and TRBJ1-5; the D gene is possibly TRBD1 (5 bases). CDR3 DNA: TGTGCCAGCAGTGAAACAGGACCCAATCAGCCCCAGCATTTT. Translated: CASSETGPNQPQHF.